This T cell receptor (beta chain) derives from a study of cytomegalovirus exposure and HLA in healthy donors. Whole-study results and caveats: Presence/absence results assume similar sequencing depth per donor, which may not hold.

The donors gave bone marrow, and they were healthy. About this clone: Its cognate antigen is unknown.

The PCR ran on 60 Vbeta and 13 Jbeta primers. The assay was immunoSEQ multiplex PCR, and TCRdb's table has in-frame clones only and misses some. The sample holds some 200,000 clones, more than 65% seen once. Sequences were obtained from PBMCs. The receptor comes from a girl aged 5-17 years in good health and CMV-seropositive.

In DNA form, the CDR3 reads TGCGCCAGCAGCAACGGGACAGGGGGCCCCGGGGAGCTGTTTTTT. This sequence encodes CASSNGTGGPGELFF. V and J are TRBV5-1 and TRBJ2-2; 12 nucleotides agree with TRBD1. The CDR3 consists of 15 residues. Trimming removed 4 bases from V and 6 bases from J; junction bases left unmatched: 4. CDR1 is SGHRS, CDR2 YFSETQ, per germline.